Following are 29 T cell receptor beta chains from one sample sequenced in a study of T-cell memory formation after mild COVID-19. One entry per CDR3 protein results from TCRdb running MiXCR on the 5' RACE reads. The sample consists of around 300,000 distinct CDR3 sequences, more than 15% of them appearing once. Source material: PBMCs or a T cell subset sorted from them (not recorded which). These receptors came from a man younger than 35 who had mild COVID-19 (a few samples of this study predate the infection). Cell type and time point are not known.

The genes are TRBV9 and TRBJ2-1, with D possibly matching TRBD1 (5 bases). The CDR3 has 14 residues. V was pared by 0 bases and J by 7 bases, with 11 bases between. CDR1 is SGDLS, CDR2 YYNGEE, per germline. CDR3 nucleotides: TGTGCCAGCAGCGTAGGCAACAGGCAAAATGAGCAGTTCTTC. This encodes CASSVGNRQNEQFF.

This clonotype has more than one count but fewer than ten. The J gene is TRBJ1-5, the V gene TRBV7-2, with TRBD1 as a possible D gene (5 bases). Per germline, CDR1 SGHTA and CDR2 FQGNSA. Trimming removed 1 base at V and 5 bases at J, with 12 bases between. CDR3 length: 15 amino acids. The DNA of the CDR3 is TGTGCCAGCAGCTTAGGAGCAGGGCCGTATCAGCCCCAGCATTTT. This codes for CASSLGAGPYQPQHF.

The sample holds a few counts of this clonotype. DNA of the CDR3: TGCAGTGCTACCGCCGGCTCTGGAAACACCATATATTTT. Translating it yields CSATAGSGNTIYF. The chain employs TRBV20-1 and TRBJ1-3; the D is unclear. Germline-derived CDR1 and CDR2 are DFQATT and SNEGSKA (reference sequence). CDR3 length: 13 residues. V was pared by 4 bases and J by 0 bases, with 7 bases between.

J is TRBJ1-1 and V is TRBV6-2 or TRBV6-3; D ambiguous. Germline V gene lookup returns CDR1 MNHEY and CDR2 SVGEGT. Trimming cost V 2 bases and J 6 bases, with 13 bases left between them. CDR3 length: 14 amino acids. The CDR3 protein is CASSYPGGFAEAFF. The CDR3 nucleotides read TGTGCCAGCAGTTACCCCGGAGGGTTCGCTGAAGCTTTCTTT.

In this sample, this clonotype turned up a few times. The rearrangement uses TRBV7-2 and TRBJ2-5; 8 bases fit TRBD2. CDR1 and CDR2 from the germline V gene are SGHTA and FQGNSA. The CDR3 extends over 15 amino acids. J was trimmed by 2 bases and V by 2 bases; bases with no gene match: 4. The CDR3 spells CASSLLGGRQETQYF. The CDR3 region has the DNA TGTGCCAGCAGCTTATTGGGCGGGAGGCAAGAGACCCAGTACTTC.

The chain's CDR3 is CASSLQGALGDTQYF. CDR3 nucleotide sequence: TGCGCCAGCAGCTTACAGGGGGCATTAGGAGATACGCAGTATTTT. The chain couples TRBV10-2 to TRBJ2-3; 9 bases match TRBD1. The germline V gene encodes CDR1 WSHSY and CDR2 SAAADI. The CDR3 is 15 residues long. Trimming removed 6 bases from V and 5 bases from J; junction bases left unmatched: 9.

The table lists this clonotype with many counts. The chain carries TRBV5-4 and TRBJ2-2, with 7 positions matching TRBD1. With V trimmed by 2 bases and J by 4 bases, 8 bases remained unmatched. The CDR3 length is 16 residues. Germline assignment: CDR1 SGHNT and CDR2 YYREEE (reference sequence). CDR3 DNA sequence: TGTGCCAGCAGCTTCGCAGGACAGGCAGTCACCGGGGAGCTGTTTTTT. The encoded protein is CASSFAGQAVTGELFF.

This chain connects TRBV7-9 to TRBJ2-7; D is unresolved. Germline CDR1 is SEHNR and CDR2 is FQNEAQ (reference sequence). Trimming took off 5 bases at V and 2 bases at J, with 13 bases between the two ends. The CDR3 consists of 14 residues. CDR3 region: CASSHGGLAYEQYV. The DNA for the CDR3 is TGTGCCAGCAGCCATGGTGGGCTGGCCTACGAGCAGTACGTC.

CDR3 nucleotides: TGTGCCAGCAGCTTAAGTTCTGGGGGGATCCAAGAGACCCAGTACTTC. As protein: CASSLSSGGIQETQYF. This chain connects TRBV7-9 to TRBJ2-5, with D possibly being TRBD2 (6 bases). Trimming left V 2 bases short and J 1 base short, with 14 bases between. The CDR3 runs to 16 residues. Germline V gene data show CDR1 as SEHNR and CDR2 as FQNEAQ (reference sequence).

V usage is TRBV12-3 or TRBV12-4 and J usage is TRBJ1-1, with D possibly matching TRBD1 (6 bases). The CDR3 contains 14 residues. Trimming left V 1 base short and J 4 bases short, with 10 bases between. The CDR3 protein is CASSLEGGGTEAFF. In nucleotides, the CDR3 is TGTGCCAGCAGTTTAGAGGGGGGCGGCACTGAAGCTTTCTTT.

The chain employs TRBV5-1 and TRBJ2-3; D call uncertain. The CDR3 is 15 amino acids. With 3 bases removed from V and 2 bases from J, the gap between germline ends came to 13 bases. Per the germline V gene, CDR1 is SGHRS and CDR2 is YFSETQ. The chain's CDR3 is CASSSGGVLTDTQYF. The CDR3 coding sequence is TGCGCCAGCAGCTCGGGTGGGGTACTCACAGATACGCAGTATTTT.

The chain links TRBV25-1 to TRBJ2-5; 7 bases line up with TRBD2. There are 14 residues in the CDR3. CDR1 is MGHDK, CDR2 SYGVNS, per germline. J lost 4 bases, V lost 3 bases, and 5 bases had no gene match. In DNA, the CDR3 is TGTGCCAGCAGTGACGGAGGGGAGGGAGAGACCCAGTACTTC. Its translation is CASSDGGEGETQYF.

The chain combines TRBV7-9 with TRBJ2-1; perhaps D is TRBD1 or TRBD2 (6 bases each). Trimming removed 5 bases at V and 9 bases at J, with 11 bases between. The germline V gene has CDR1 SEHNR and CDR2 FQNEAQ (reference sequence). CDR3 size: 12 residues. CDR3 sequence: CASSTGRSEQFF. Written as DNA, the CDR3 is TGTGCCAGCAGCACAGGGAGGAGTGAGCAGTTCTTC.

The J gene is TRBJ2-5, the V gene TRBV20-1; TRBD2 matches at 8 bases. CDR1 DFQATT and CDR2 SNEGSKA come from the germline V gene (reference sequence). V shed 6 bases, J shed 1 base, and the junction held 16 bases outside the gene matches. The CDR3 contains 17 residues. The CDR3 DNA reads TGCAGTGCCACTCCCGCCGGCCCTCGGGGGGGCCAAGAGACCCAGTACTTC. Its translation: CSATPAGPRGGQETQYF.

V is TRBV28 and J is TRBJ1-5; 9 nucleotides align to TRBD1. Germline assignment: CDR1 MDHEN and CDR2 SYDVKM. This CDR3 contains 15 residues. Trimming at V came to 2 bases and at J to 4 bases, leaving 3 bases not matched to a gene. CDR3 DNA sequence: TGTGCCAGCAGTTTAGTGGACAGGGGAAATCAGCCCCAGCATTTT. Translation: CASSLVDRGNQPQHF.

This clonotype was picked up a small number of times. V usage is TRBV6-5 and J usage is TRBJ2-7; TRBD2 matches at 9 bases. Germline V gene lookup returns CDR1 MNHEY and CDR2 SVGAGI. This CDR3 is 15 amino acids long. V lost 6 bases and J lost 0; bases outside the gene matches: 6. In DNA form, the CDR3 reads TGTGCCAGCAGGCACAGACTAGCGGACTCCTACGAGCAGTACTTC. It yields the protein CASRHRLADSYEQYF.

V and J are TRBV5-4 and TRBJ2-3; TRBD2 might be the D (6 bases). Germline CDR1 and CDR2: SGHNT and YYREEE (reference sequence). The germline V and J ends were trimmed by 4 bases and 13 bases, with 16 bases remaining between them. The length of the CDR3 is 12 residues. CDR3 in DNA: TGTGCCAGCAGCCCTACCGGGACTGGAGAGTATTTT. This codes for CASSPTGTGEYF.

In nucleotides, the CDR3 is TGTGCCAGCAGACCAGGGGTTATCGGGCAGCCCCAGCATTTT. The encoded protein is CASRPGVIGQPQHF. The chain has TRBV12-3 or TRBV12-4 and TRBJ1-5; tentatively, D is TRBD1 (6 bases). V was trimmed by 6 bases and J by 7 bases, leaving 16 bases between them. The CDR3 runs 14 residues.

J is TRBJ2-5 and V is TRBV28; 7 nucleotides match TRBD1. CDR1 and CDR2 (germline): MDHEN, SYDVKM. After removal of 6 bases from V and 5 bases from J, the junction contained 6 bases not matched to a gene. This CDR3 spans 13 amino acids. This CDR3 reads CASRPHRGETQYF. The CDR3 DNA reads TGTGCCAGCAGACCGCACAGGGGCGAGACCCAGTACTTC. Filled out from reference TRBV28 and TRBJ2-5, the complete variable domain reads DVKVTQSSRYLVKRTGEKVFLECVQDMDHENMFWYRQDPGLGLRLIYFSYDVKMKEKGDIPEGYSVSREKKERFSLILESASTNQTSMYLCASRPHRGETQYFGPGTRLLVL.

This clonotype was seen a few times. In nucleotides, the CDR3 is TGTGCCAGCAGCGTAGTATCTCAAGGAGAGACCCAGTACTTC. This sequence encodes CASSVVSQGETQYF. This rearrangement joins TRBV9 to TRBJ2-5, with D unresolved. V shed 0 bases and J shed 4 bases, with 10 bases lying between them. CDR3 length: 14 residues. Germline V gene sequence: CDR1 SGDLS, CDR2 YYNGEE.

This clonotype was counted a few times. The chain uses TRBV20-1 and TRBJ2-7, with a weak D call TRBD2 (6 bases). Trimming cost V 6 bases and J 3 bases, with 12 bases left between them. The length of the CDR3 is 12 residues. The V gene's germline CDR1 is DFQATT and CDR2 SNEGSKA (reference sequence). CDR3: CSAMGGDYEQYV. The CDR3, as DNA: TGCAGTGCAATGGGCGGGGACTACGAGCAGTACGTC.

Only a few counts were recorded for this clonotype. The rearrangement uses TRBV12-3 or TRBV12-4 and TRBJ2-5; D gene uncertain. The CDR3 covers 14 residues. V lost 3 bases and J lost 1, with 9 bases in between. The CDR3 spells CASSLESVQETQYF. CDR3 DNA: TGTGCCAGCAGTTTGGAATCGGTCCAAGAGACCCAGTACTTC.

The chain couples TRBV4-3 to TRBJ2-7, with a tentative D call TRBD1 (6 bases). Per the germline V gene, CDR1 is LGHNA and CDR2 is YSLEER. The CDR3 is 14 amino acids. Trimming pared 0 bases from V and 6 bases from J, leaving 12 bases between. CDR3 in amino acids: CASSQDWGQSEQYV. In DNA, the CDR3 is TGCGCCAGCAGCCAAGATTGGGGGCAAAGCGAGCAGTACGTC.

This sequence joins TRBV5-5 and TRBJ2-4; 7 nucleotides agree with TRBD1. With V trimmed by 3 bases and J by 6 bases, 9 bases remained unmatched. Germline CDR1 reads SGHKS; CDR2 reads YYEKEE (reference sequence). CDR3 length: 15 amino acids. The CDR3 here is CASSYKGGAINIQYF. The CDR3 DNA sequence: TGTGCCAGCAGCTATAAAGGGGGCGCGATAAACATTCAGTACTTC. Looking up the rest from reference TRBV5-5 and TRBJ2-4 gives the full variable domain: DAGVTQSPTHLIKTRGQQVTLRCSPISGHKSVSWYQQVLGQGPQFIFQYYEKEERGRGNFPDRFSARQFPNYSSELNVNALLLGDSALYLCASSYKGGAINIQYFGAGTRLSVL.

This clonotype was detected a few times. The chain is built from TRBV28 and TRBJ2-3, with 11 bases matching TRBD1. The CDR3 has 15 amino acids. With 3 bases clipped from V and 6 bases from J, the junction kept 5 bases outside the gene matches. Germline-derived CDR1 and CDR2 are MDHEN and SYDVKM. The CDR3 DNA reads as TGTGCCAGCAGTTTGTGGGACAGGGGGGCGGATACGCAGTATTTT. It is translated as CASSLWDRGADTQYF.

This clonotype was found many times. V usage is TRBV7-3 and J usage is TRBJ2-7; perhaps TRBD2 as D (6 bases). The V end lost 2 bases, the J end lost 2 bases, and 13 bases lay between the germline ends. The CDR3 runs to 15 residues. The germline V gene encodes CDR1 SGHTA and CDR2 FQGTGA. CDR3 sequence: CASSLRRGSAYEQYF. CDR3 DNA sequence: TGTGCCAGCAGCTTACGGAGGGGCAGTGCCTACGAGCAGTACTTC.

This clonotype was detected only a few times. This chain joins TRBV20-1 and TRBJ2-1; 12 bases are a match to TRBD2. Looked up from germline, CDR1 is DFQATT and CDR2 is SNEGSKA (reference sequence). The V gene end was trimmed by 5 bases and the J gene end by 7 bases; junction bases not matched to a gene: 6. The CDR3 extends over 14 amino acids. The CDR3 coding sequence is TGCAGTGCTCATGGGACTAGCGGGCGGAATGAGCAGTTCTTC. Amino acids: CSAHGTSGRNEQFF.

This clonotype appeared a few times. V gene TRBV7-2 combines with J gene TRBJ2-2, with D perhaps assigned TRBD1 or TRBD2 (6 bases each). CDR1 and CDR2 from the germline V gene are SGHTA and FQGNSA. This CDR3 is built from 15 residues. V was cut by 3 bases and J by 4 bases, with 12 bases left in between. The CDR3 DNA follows: TGTGCCAGCAGCTTGGGGGGCACTTTCACCGGGGAGCTGTTTTTT. Translation: CASSLGGTFTGELFF.

J is TRBJ1-2 and V is TRBV29-1; D call uncertain. CDR3 length: 14 residues. Looked up from germline, CDR1 is SQVTM and CDR2 is ANQGSEA. Trimming took off 0 bases at V and 2 bases at J, with 10 bases between the two ends. This CDR3 reads CSVEDSGGNYGYTF. For the CDR3, the DNA is TGCAGCGTTGAAGATTCGGGCGGCAACTATGGCTACACCTTC.